One and the same sample provided the 10 T cell receptor beta chains below, sequenced in a study of naive and memory T cell subsets. Two oligonucleotides, mixed equimolar, formed the beta constant-region primer covering TRBC1 and TRBC2. TCRdb re-called the UMI-ligation and nested PCR reads with MiXCR, one entry per CDR3 protein. The sample has some 28,000 distinct CDR3 sequences, about 10% seen once. What was sequenced was effector memory CD4+ T cells from blood. Subset in this sample: effector memory, CD45RA- CD27-. The receptors were gathered from a human donor in good health.

The chain links TRBV12-3 or TRBV12-4 to TRBJ1-1; 8 nucleotides align to TRBD1. Trimming at V came to 6 bases and at J to 2 bases, leaving 8 bases not matched to a gene. The CDR3 has 15 amino acids. The CDR3 is CASSPGQGGNTEAFF. The CDR3 DNA follows: TGTGCCAGCAGCCCCGGACAGGGTGGAAACACTGAAGCTTTCTTT.

This clonotype was observed at least ten times. The chain has TRBV18 and TRBJ1-1; a weak D match, TRBD1 (5 bases). Trimming pared 6 bases from V and 1 base from J, leaving 12 bases between. There are 14 residues in the CDR3. CDR1 KGHSH and CDR2 LQKENI come from the germline V gene. The CDR3 DNA is TGTGCCAGCTCCCCCCGGACAACGAACACTGAAGCTTTCTTT. This gives the protein CASSPRTTNTEAFF. Using reference TRBV18 and TRBJ1-1 for the parts outside the CDR3, the full variable domain is NAGVMQNPRHLVRRRGQEARLRCSPMKGHSHVYWYRQLPEEGLKFMVYLQKENIIDESGMPKERFSAEFPKEGPSILRIQQVVRGDSAAYFCASSPRTTNTEAFFGQGTRLTVV.

Here the CDR3 reads CASSLHSYEQYF. CDR3 nucleotide sequence: TGTGCCAGCTCACTACACTCCTACGAGCAGTACTTC. The chain combines TRBV18 with TRBJ2-7; D is unresolved. Germline V lookup: CDR1 KGHSH, CDR2 LQKENI. Trimming removed 4 bases at V and 0 bases at J, with 4 bases between. The CDR3 has 12 amino acids.

This clonotype was counted ten times or more. The chain carries TRBV24-1 and TRBJ2-2, with D tentatively TRBD2 (6 bases). The CDR3 loop spans 16 amino acids. Germline V lookup: CDR1 KGHDR, CDR2 SFDVKD. Between the trimmed V and J ends, which lost 5 bases and 1 base, there was a span of 13 bases. The CDR3: CATSAFGGGNTGELFF. The CDR3 DNA reads as TGTGCCACCAGTGCGTTCGGGGGAGGGAACACCGGGGAGCTGTTTTTT.

The sample holds a few counts of this clonotype. The V gene is TRBV30, the J gene TRBJ2-1; 9 bases map to TRBD1. Germline V gene sequence: CDR1 GTSNPN, CDR2 SVGIG (reference sequence). The V gene end was trimmed by 0 bases and the J gene end by 8 bases; junction bases not matched to a gene: 5. The CDR3 spans 14 residues. The CDR3 is CAWSVGQGRDEQFF. The CDR3 nucleotides read TGTGCCTGGAGTGTCGGACAGGGGAGGGATGAGCAGTTCTTC.

This clonotype was seen a handful of times. The chain couples TRBV7-2 to TRBJ2-3; D may be TRBD2 (6 bases). Germline V gives CDR1 SGHTA, CDR2 FQGNSA. The CDR3 loop spans 14 amino acids. Trimming shortened V by 6 bases and J by 0 bases, and 10 bases separated the two germline ends. The CDR3 bases are TGTGCCAGCAGTTCCGGGACTAGCACAGATACGCAGTATTTT. This translates into CASSSGTSTDTQYF.

The chain carries TRBV19 and TRBJ1-2; TRBD1 matches at 10 bases. V trimming: 7 bases; J trimming: 9 bases; junction bases outside the gene matches: 8. Germline CDR1 reads LNHDA; CDR2 reads SQIVND (reference sequence). CDR3 size: 13 residues. The chain's CDR3 is CASMEGDRGRYTF. CDR3 DNA sequence: TGTGCCAGTATGGAGGGGGACAGGGGACGCTACACCTTC.

This clonotype was counted many times. The chain combines TRBV20-1 with TRBJ2-3, with TRBD1 identical over 9 bases. In germline, CDR1 is DFQATT, CDR2 SNEGSKA (reference sequence). The CDR3 is 15 residues long. Trimming removed 4 bases from V and 0 bases from J; junction bases left unmatched: 5. The CDR3: CSAIYGTGSTDTQYF. The CDR3 DNA sequence: TGCAGTGCTATTTATGGGACAGGGAGCACAGATACGCAGTATTTT.

This clonotype was seen a few times. The chain joins TRBV30 to TRBJ2-2; a weak D match, TRBD1 (7 bases). Germline loops: CDR1 GTSNPN, CDR2 SVGIG (reference sequence). The germline V and J ends were trimmed by 8 bases and 4 bases, with 23 bases remaining between them. The CDR3 sequence is 16 residues long. Here the CDR3 reads CAKGKRTGAGTGELFF. CDR3 DNA: TGTGCCAAAGGGAAAAGGACAGGAGCGGGCACCGGGGAGCTGTTTTTT.

This clonotype has a count of ten or more. The chain carries TRBV4-1 and TRBJ2-1; 16 nucleotides match TRBD2. The trim removed 4 bases at V and 5 bases at J, leaving 5 bases unmatched. CDR1 is MGHRA, CDR2 YSYEKL, per germline. This CDR3 has 17 residues. The CDR3 coding sequence is TGCGCCAGCAGCCGATCGGGACTAGCGGGGGGGAACAATGAGCAGTTCTTC. Its translation: CASSRSGLAGGNNEQFF.